These T cell receptor beta chains were read from a single sample in a study of lymphopenia after photon versus proton radiotherapy. This table comes from immunoSEQ multiplex PCR, and its TCRdb copy is limited to in-frame clones, with some not included. The table has 150,000 to 200,000 clones, more than 85% seen once; the top ten hold around 5.1%. The material was peripheral blood, obtained from a patient treated with photon-based radiotherapy. The receptor source for this set is a man between 50 and 59 years old with gastric cancer. Each CDR3 is given with its conserved first and last residue. D genes are given only for firm matches. Only part of the rows carry a size: once, few, many, or a class if the clone is expanded.

D gene,J gene,V gene,clone size,CDR3 protein,CDR3 DNA
NA,TRBJ2-1,TRBV5-1,NA,CASNVGGQTYNEQFF,TGCGCCAGCAACGTGGGGGGGCAGACCTACAATGAGCAGTTCTTC
NA,TRBJ1-4,TRBV5-1,NA,CASSRQPATNEKLFF,TGCGCCAGCAGCAGGCAGCCTGCAACTAATGAAAAACTGTTTTTT
NA,TRBJ2-3,TRBV11-3,NA,CASSPGAFADTQYF,TGTGCCAGCAGCCCAGGGGCCTTCGCAGATACGCAGTATTTT
NA,TRBJ1-5,TRBV27,NA,CASSSNSRNQPQHF,TGTGCCAGCAGTTCAAACAGCCGCAATCAGCCCCAGCATTTT
NA,TRBJ2-1,TRBV2,NA,CASRVSYNEQFF,TGTGCCAGCAGGGTCTCCTACAATGAGCAGTTCTTC
NA,TRBJ2-1,TRBV5-4,NA,CASTGDSFHEQFF,TGTGCCAGCACCGGGGACTCGTTCCATGAGCAGTTCTTC
NA,TRBJ2-7,TRBV7-8,NA,CASSLDARRQYF,TGTGCCAGCAGTTTGGACGCGAGGAGGCAGTACTTC
TRBD1,TRBJ1-4,TRBV7-6,NA,CASSHSPQGGTNEKLFF,TGTGCCAGCAGCCACTCCCCGCAGGGGGGAACTAATGAAAAACTGTTTTTT
TRBD2,TRBJ2-2,TRBV9,NA,CASSEALLAGAGELFF,TGTGCCAGCAGCGAGGCCTTACTAGCGGGAGCCGGGGAGCTGTTTTTT
NA,TRBJ1-5,TRBV4-2,NA,CASSQEHDSNQPQHF,TGTGCCAGCAGCCAAGAGCACGATAGCAATCAGCCCCAGCATTTT
NA,TRBJ2-7,TRBV11-3,NA,CASSLESGASYEQYF,TGTGCCAGCAGCTTAGAGTCAGGGGCGAGTTACGAGCAGTACTTC
TRBD2,TRBJ2-7,TRBV9,few,CASSLGLAGSWSYEQYF,TGTGCCAGCAGCCTAGGACTAGCGGGAAGCTGGTCCTACGAGCAGTACTTC
NA,TRBJ2-4,TRBV5-4,NA,CASSLGDTLYF,TGTGCCAGCAGCTTGGGGGACACTCTGTACTTC
TRBD2,TRBJ2-1,TRBV5-1,NA,CASSSGLAGASYNEQFF,TGCGCCAGCAGCTCGGGACTAGCGGGAGCCAGCTACAATGAGCAGTTCTTC
TRBD1,TRBJ1-1,TRBV2,NA,CASTRDRVNEAFF,TGTGCCAGCACCCGGGACAGGGTAAATGAAGCTTTCTTT
TRBD1,TRBJ2-3,TRBV19,NA,CASSIARNRDRSTDTQYF,TGTGCCAGTAGTATAGCCCGTAACCGGGACAGGAGCACAGATACGCAGTATTTT
NA,TRBJ2-5,TRBV4-1,NA,CASSQGLSIQETQYF,TGCGCCAGCAGCCAAGGCCTCAGCATACAAGAGACCCAGTACTTC
NA,TRBJ2-2,TRBV28,NA,CASSLSPKGGRGTGELFF,TGTGCCAGCAGTTTATCCCCGAAAGGGGGGCGCGGCACCGGGGAGCTGTTTTTT
TRBD2,TRBJ2-7,TRBV5-4,NA,CASSLVGLADYEQYF,TGTGCCAGCAGCTTGGTGGGACTAGCGGACTACGAGCAGTACTTC
NA,TRBJ1-3,TRBV6-5,NA,CASSPSGTGNTIYF,TGTGCCAGCAGCCCTAGCGGTACGGGAAACACCATATATTTT
NA,TRBJ2-5,TRBV18,NA,CASSSRVQETQYF,TGTGCCAGCTCATCAAGGGTCCAAGAGACCCAGTACTTC
NA,TRBJ1-1,TRBV5-5,once,CASSLAGQSSGEAFF,TGTGCCAGCAGCTTGGCCGGACAGAGCTCGGGTGAAGCTTTCTTT
NA,TRBJ1-2,TRBV2,NA,CASRGRQRNYGYTF,TGTGCCAGCAGAGGCCGACAGAGGAACTATGGCTACACCTTC
NA,TRBJ1-5,TRBV15,NA,CATSRDNRVDEPQHF,TGTGCCACCAGCAGAGATAACAGGGTGGACGAGCCCCAGCATTTT
TRBD1,TRBJ1-1,TRBV5-6,NA,CASSFYRGLNTEAFF,TGTGCCAGCAGCTTCTACAGGGGCTTGAACACTGAAGCTTTCTTT
TRBD1,TRBJ1-2,TRBV9,NA,CASSTGTGGLHGYTF,TGTGCCAGCAGCACCGGGACAGGGGGCTTGCATGGCTACACCTTC
NA,TRBJ2-7,TRBV11-2,NA,CASSLAGSYEQYF,TGTGCCAGCAGCTTAGCTGGTTCCTACGAGCAGTACTTC
TRBD1,TRBJ2-3,TRBV7-7,NA,CASSPTRGPVSDTQYF,TGTGCCAGCAGCCCCACCAGGGGGCCGGTTTCAGATACGCAGTATTTT
NA,TRBJ1-3,TRBV10-2,once,CASVQGPGNTIYF,TGCGCCAGCGTCCAGGGGCCCGGAAACACCATATATTTT
NA,TRBJ1-1,TRBV6-5,few,CASRDDKNTEAFF,TGTGCCAGCCGAGACGACAAGAACACTGAAGCTTTCTTT
NA,TRBJ1-1,TRBV30,NA,CAWSFSMNTEAFF,TGTGCCTGGAGTTTCAGTATGAACACTGAAGCTTTCTTT
NA,TRBJ1-5,TRBV6-1,NA,CASSIQTASNQPQHF,TGTGCCAGCAGTATTCAGACAGCTAGCAATCAGCCCCAGCATTTT
NA,TRBJ2-7,TRBV28,NA,CASNQISYEQYF,TGTGCCAGCAACCAGATCTCCTACGAGCAGTACTTC
NA,TRBJ1-2,TRBV6-4,NA,CASGIPGRWYTF,TGTGCCAGCGGAATACCCGGGCGATGGTACACCTTC
TRBD2,TRBJ2-1,TRBV7-8,NA,CASSDLLMAGGYNEQFF,TGTGCCAGCAGCGATCTTTTGATGGCGGGAGGCTACAATGAGCAGTTCTTC
TRBD2,TRBJ2-1,TRBV7-9,NA,CASSRTSGRINEQFF,TGTGCCAGCAGCCGGACTAGCGGGAGAATCAATGAGCAGTTCTTC
NA,TRBJ1-6,TRBV6-1,NA,CASSEQSSYNSPLHF,TGTGCCAGCAGTGAACAGAGCTCCTATAATTCACCCCTCCACTTT
TRBD1,TRBJ1-3,TRBV6-1,NA,CASRRDRGTGNTIYF,TGTGCCAGCAGACGGGACAGGGGAACTGGAAACACCATATATTTT
NA,TRBJ2-1,TRBV6-5,NA,CASRGPGLHNEQFF,TGTGCCAGCAGGGGACCGGGACTTCACAATGAGCAGTTCTTC
TRBD1,TRBJ1-1,TRBV5-8,NA,CASSLRQGSGTEAFF,TGTGCCAGCAGCTTGAGACAGGGTTCGGGCACTGAAGCTTTCTTT
TRBD2,TRBJ2-5,TRBV29-1,NA,CSGRDYSVQETQYF,TGCAGCGGCCGGGACTATTCGGTCCAAGAGACCCAGTACTTC
NA,TRBJ2-3,TRBV28,once,CASSSSGTGTDTQYF,TGTGCCAGCAGTTCCAGCGGAACGGGGACAGATACGCAGTATTTT
NA,TRBJ1-2,TRBV6-5,NA,CASSYSAGPNYGYTF,TGTGCCAGCAGTTACTCGGCGGGACCTAACTATGGCTACACCTTC
NA,TRBJ1-2,TRBV5-6,NA,CASTEGYGYTF,TGTGCCAGCACCGAGGGTTATGGCTACACCTTC
TRBD2,TRBJ2-3,TRBV7-3,NA,CASSPGLAVLTDTQYF,TGTGCCAGCAGCCCGGGACTAGCGGTCCTCACAGATACGCAGTATTTT
NA,TRBJ2-2,TRBV5-6,NA,CASSLSRNTGELFF,TGTGCCAGCAGCTTGAGCAGAAACACCGGGGAGCTGTTTTTT
NA,TRBJ2-3,TRBV27,NA,CASSLWGQGRSDTQYF,TGTGCCAGCAGTTTGTGGGGGCAGGGGCGATCCGATACGCAGTATTTT
TRBD2,TRBJ2-7,TRBV10-3,NA,CAISESTSAYEQYF,TGTGCCATCAGTGAGTCCACTAGCGCGTACGAGCAGTACTTC
TRBD2,TRBJ2-1,TRBV7-9,NA,CASSSSGTSQFF,TGTGCCAGCAGCTCCTCCGGGACTAGCCAGTTCTTC
NA,TRBJ1-2,TRBV4-2,NA,CASSQLRSGHYGYTF,TGTGCCAGCAGCCAATTAAGGTCGGGGCATTATGGCTACACCTTC
TRBD2,TRBJ2-1,TRBV30,NA,CAWRERDKQFF,TGTGCCTGGAGGGAGCGGGATAAGCAGTTCTTC
TRBD2,TRBJ2-3,TRBV30,NA,CAGSLAGVADTQYF,TGTGCCGGCTCACTAGCGGGAGTAGCAGATACGCAGTATTTT
TRBD2,TRBJ2-2,TRBV5-4,NA,CASSALGAGAGGELFF,TGTGCCAGCAGCGCTCTAGGAGCGGGAGCGGGCGGGGAGCTGTTTTTT
NA,TRBJ2-7,TRBV6-6,NA,CASSYNREPYEQYF,TGTGCCAGCAGTTATAACAGGGAACCCTACGAGCAGTACTTC
TRBD2,TRBJ2-7,TRBV5-1,NA,CASTGLAMKYEQYF,TGCGCCAGCACGGGACTAGCGATGAAGTACGAGCAGTACTTC